Listed below are T cell receptor beta chains from one sample, sequenced in a study of shared clonotypes between healthy human individuals. Data came from immunoSEQ multiplex PCR; TCRdb stores just in-frame clones and leaves some out. The sample records about 1 million clones, roughly 80% being singletons. The sample consisted of memory CD4+ T cells sorted from blood. The receptors were sampled from a man younger than 35 in good health. CDR3s include the opening cysteine and the closing phenylalanine or tryptophan. The D gene is left open where the match is weak. Clone sizes are given selectively: once, few, many, or a class where the clone is expanded.

v_gene	abundance	j_gene	d_gene	CDR3nt	CDR3aa
TRBV28	few	TRBJ1-5	-	TGTGCCAGCAGTTGGGGGCCCGATCAGCCCCAGCATTTT	CASSWGPDQPQHF
TRBV6-1	-	TRBJ1-5	TRBD1	TGTGCCAGCAGTACAGGGGGCGCTTATCAGCCCCAGCATTTT	CASSTGGAYQPQHF
TRBV15	-	TRBJ2-5	-	TGTGCCACCAGCAGAGGGGGGCTGGAGGAGACCCAGTACTTC	CATSRGGLEETQYF
TRBV10-3	-	TRBJ1-1	TRBD1	TGTGCCACCAAAACAACAGGGGAGGGGTGGACTGAAGCTTTCTTT	CATKTTGEGWTEAFF
TRBV18	-	TRBJ2-4	TRBD2	TGTGCCAGCTCACAGGGCGGGGGAGAAGGGAACATTCAGTACTTC	CASSQGGGEGNIQYF
TRBV18	-	TRBJ2-2	-	TGTGCCAGCTCACCACAGGGGTACACCGGGGAGCTGTTTTTT	CASSPQGYTGELFF
TRBV28	once	TRBJ2-7	-	TGTGCCAGCACCCTGAGGGGAAGTTCCTTAGGTGAGCAGTACTTC	CASTLRGSSLGEQYF
TRBV6-6	-	TRBJ1-1	-	TGTGCCAGCAGTTACCTACAGGTGAACACTGAAGCTTTCTTT	CASSYLQVNTEAFF
TRBV29-1	-	TRBJ2-1	-	TGCAGCGTTGAGCGCCTAGCAGGAGAAGAGCAGTTCTTC	CSVERLAGEEQFF
TRBV19	few	TRBJ1-5	TRBD1	TGTGCCAGTAGATCAGGGGGCGGGAGTCAGCCCCAGCATTTT	CASRSGGGSQPQHF
TRBV9	-	TRBJ2-7	TRBD1	TGTGCCAGCAGCGTAGGTCAGGGGGCCGCGTACGAGCAGTACTTC	CASSVGQGAAYEQYF
TRBV9	-	TRBJ2-2	-	TGTGCCAGCAGCGTATTAGGGAACACCGGGGAGCTGTTTTTT	CASSVLGNTGELFF
TRBV7-2	-	TRBJ1-4	-	TGTGCCAGCAGCTTAGGACGACGGAATGAAAAACTGTTTTTT	CASSLGRRNEKLFF
TRBV5-1	once	TRBJ2-2	-	TGCGCCAGCAGCAAACACGGGGACACCGGGGAGCTGTTTTTT	CASSKHGDTGELFF
TRBV6-5	-	TRBJ2-3	TRBD2	TGTGCCAGCAGAGCAGCTGGGCGGGAGACAGATACGCAGTATTTT	CASRAAGRETDTQYF
TRBV6-1	-	TRBJ2-3	-	TGTGCCAGCAGTGAGCCGGGACTGACAGATACGCAGTATTTT	CASSEPGLTDTQYF
TRBV5-5	-	TRBJ1-3	TRBD1	TGTGCCAGCAGCGCAGGGACAGGGGCAGGTGGAAACACCATATATTTT	CASSAGTGAGGNTIYF
TRBV5-8	-	TRBJ2-5	-	TGTGCCAGCAGCTTGTCAGGGGAGGGGACCCAGTACTTC	CASSLSGEGTQYF
TRBV10-3	-	TRBJ2-7	TRBD2	TGTGCCATCAGTGACCTGGCGGGAGCCCCCTCCTACGAGCAGTACTTC	CAISDLAGAPSYEQYF
TRBV5-1	-	TRBJ1-1	-	TGCGCCAGCAGCACTAACATGAACACTGAAGCTTTCTTT	CASSTNMNTEAFF
TRBV2	-	TRBJ1-5	-	TGTGCCAGTAAAGAGGATAGCAATCAGCCCCAGCATTTT	CASKEDSNQPQHF
TRBV15	-	TRBJ1-1	-	TGTGCCACCAGCATTCAAAAGGGGAGGGGTTTCTTT	CATSIQKGRGFF
TRBV27	-	TRBJ2-3	-	TGTGCCACCCGGAGGGCCAACACAGATACGCAGTATTTT	CATRRANTDTQYF
TRBV10-3	-	TRBJ2-7	-	TGTGCCACCGCACAGGGTTACGAGCAGTACTTC	CATAQGYEQYF
TRBV7-9	-	TRBJ2-4	-	TGTGCCAGCAGCTTAGCGGGAACGGCCAAAAACATTCAGTACTTC	CASSLAGTAKNIQYF
TRBV5-1	-	TRBJ1-6	-	TGCGCCAGCAGCACCGGACCGGGTTACAATTCACCCCTCCACTTT	CASSTGPGYNSPLHF
TRBV5-1	-	TRBJ2-7	-	TGCGCCAGCAGCTTGGAACAGGCCTACGAGCAGTACTTC	CASSLEQAYEQYF
TRBV11-2	once	TRBJ2-4	-	TGTGCCAGCGGGGCGACAGGCCAGTACTTC	CASGATGQYF
TRBV28	-	TRBJ1-1	-	TGTGCCAGCAGTTCCCCGGGACACAAGAACACTGAAGCTTTCTTT	CASSSPGHKNTEAFF
TRBV11-3	once	TRBJ2-7	-	TGTGCCAGCAGCTTATCCGGCTACGAGCAGTACTTC	CASSLSGYEQYF
TRBV2	-	TRBJ2-7	-	TGTGCCAGCAGTGAATCTGGGTTCGACGAGCAGTACTTC	CASSESGFDEQYF
TRBV5-3	few	TRBJ1-5	-	TGTGCCCTTAAACTTAGGGCCCGGGTTTATCAGCCCCAGCATTTT	CALKLRARVYQPQHF
TRBV30	-	TRBJ2-6	-	TGTGCCTGGAGCTCCTTCGGGACAGGGGCCAACGTCCTGACTTTC	CAWSSFGTGANVLTF